This TCR beta chain came from a study of shared clonotypes between healthy human individuals. Over several immunoSEQ plates, each subset's genomic DNA was distributed in even portions. Assay used: immunoSEQ multiplex PCR; TCRdb lists only in-frame clones, some missing. Of 700,000 to 950,000 clones listed, about 97% are singletons. Points on this clone: Its target is unknown.

This CDR3 region has 15 residues. V was clipped by 4 bases and J by 4 bases, with 15 bases between them. Germline V CDR1 and CDR2: SGHAT, FQNNGV. Study-wide results and caveats: How much donors shared clonotypes was expected to be affected by sequencing depth. Incomplete sequencing of sorted subsets was indicated by rarefaction despite large depth.

As defined, naive CD8 cells were CD45RO-negative and positively selected for CCR7, with terminally differentiated effector memory CD45RA+ cells excluded. Every donor, a Caucasian adult, lived in Nashville, Tennessee. This TCR came from a man younger than 40 in good health. The material sequenced was naive CD8+ T cells sorted from blood. The chain recombines TRBV11-2 with TRBJ2-3; either TRBD1 or TRBD2 may fit D (6 bases each). The CDR3 region has the DNA TGTGCCAGCAGCTGGGGGCGGGGAGGACCAGATACGCAGTATTTT. Its translation: CASSWGRGGPDTQYF.